The 4 T cell receptor beta chains given below trace back to one sample, sequenced in a study of blood T cell repertoires in COVID-19. Profiled with immunoSEQ multiplex PCR; TCRdb holds only in-frame clones, not every one. This table holds some 290,000 clones, around 90% found once. The specimen sequenced was peripheral blood. The receptors shown here come from a woman in her 40s with COVID-19, enrolled during active disease.

The rearrangement links TRBV7-2 to TRBJ1-6; perhaps TRBD1 as D (5 bases). CDR3 size: 17 residues. V lost 6 bases to trimming and J lost 4 bases, with 19 bases between them. Germline-derived CDR1 and CDR2 are SGHTA and FQGNSA. The chain's CDR3 is CASSPVRGSTYNSPLHF. CDR3 in DNA: TGTGCCAGCAGTCCAGTGCGGGGGTCGACTTATAATTCACCCCTCCACTTT.

Comments on this clone: The junction does not match germline at one end; this may be a read error. V usage is TRBV5-8 and J usage is TRBJ2-7; 8 nucleotides agree with TRBD1. The CDR3 is made up of 11 amino acids. The V gene's germline CDR1 is SGHTS and CDR2 YDEGEE. This CDR3 reads CASSRSTGEDF. As DNA, the CDR3 is TGTGCCAGCAGTCGATCGACAGGGGAGGACTTC.

The chain employs TRBV12-5 and TRBJ2-7, with a weak D call TRBD2 (5 bases). This CDR3 has 17 residues. The germline gives CDR1 LGHNT, CDR2 FRNRAP. Trimming stripped 3 bases from V and 4 bases from J, with 22 bases between. DNA of the CDR3: TGTGCTAGTGGTTTCTTAAACGCTACTAGATATGGGTACGAGCAGTACTTC. It specifies CASGFLNATRYGYEQYF.

This sequence joins TRBV28 and TRBJ1-2; 9 bases line up with TRBD1. Trimming took 6 bases from V and 6 from J; bases not matched to a gene: 11. This CDR3 comprises 15 residues. CDR1 is MDHEN and CDR2 is SYDVKM in the germline V gene. As DNA, the CDR3 is TGTGCCAGCAGCCTCATCAACAGGGGGCTCAATGGCTACACCTTC. This gives the protein CASSLINRGLNGYTF.